The rows below give T cell receptor beta chains drawn from one sample of a study of a mutant IDH1 vaccine in newly diagnosed glioma. Only in-frame clones appear in the TCRdb table, and some are missing; sequencing was by immunoSEQ multiplex PCR. In the table there are around 23,000 clones, about 77% of which are singletons. What these receptors recognize is not known. The starting material was PBMCs, obtained from a glioma patient whose treatment included an IDH1 peptide vaccine. The receptors derive from a man aged 35 to 55 with glioma. CDR3s leave out the opening cysteine and the closing phenylalanine or tryptophan. A D gene is named only where the DNA matches it firmly.

cdr3_aa j_call d_call v_call
ASSTQGNYGYT TRBJ1-2 TRBD1 TRBV19
ASSPGEAPYEQY TRBJ2-7 NA TRBV5-6
ASSPSPPEPQH TRBJ1-5 NA TRBV18
ASSMANEQF TRBJ2-1 NA TRBV7-9
ASSGSSRGRGLNTEAF TRBJ1-1 NA TRBV7-9
ASRGQTSYNEQF TRBJ2-1 NA TRBV19
SALSGYEQY TRBJ2-7 NA TRBV20-1
ASSLKGGSNQPQH TRBJ1-5 NA TRBV5-6
ASSQDNFATDANYGYT TRBJ1-2 NA TRBV4-3
ASKARLAGRSETQY TRBJ2-5 TRBD2 TRBV7-9
ASSIENRPRDIQY TRBJ2-4 NA TRBV19